This T cell receptor (beta chain) was recorded in a study of OX40 agonist ivuxolimab in advanced cancers. Study-level findings and limits: The expanded peripheral T cells' antigen specificity was not determined. More expanded clones were found, on average, in CD8+ than in CD4+ T cells. At 0.1 to 3.0 mg/kg, clonal expansion of CD4+ and CD8+ blood T cells had occurred by week 6.

V dropped 2 bases and J dropped 1 base, with 7 bases sitting between them. Looked up from germline, CDR1 is SGHNT and CDR2 is YYREEE (reference sequence). The CDR3 totals 13 residues. This clone was recorded once. Its antigen is undetermined. Produced via immunoSEQ multiplex PCR; TCRdb's table is partial and in-frame only. Among about 56,000 clones, 70% to 85% were seen once, and the ten largest hold roughly 4%. This sequence joins TRBV5-4 and TRBJ2-7; D unclear. This TCR derives from an adult with an advanced solid tumor such as melanoma, head and neck, liver or kidney cancer. Specimen: CD4+ or CD8+ T cells sorted from blood, collected in a trial of the OX40 agonist ivuxolimab. The CDR3 DNA follows: TGTGCCAGCAGCTTTCTGGGGTCCTACGAGCAGTACTTC. Translating it yields CASSFLGSYEQYF.